This T cell receptor (beta chain) stems from a study of shared clonotypes between healthy human individuals. Study results and caveats: Among several donors, approximately 4.6% of naive CD4 clonotypes were found in common. Estimated richness was generally greater in naive than memory subsets. Sampling covered nothing but blood. Tissue TCR repertoires likely differ from those found in blood.

The sorted-subset replicate PCRs were given 150 to 250 ng DNA, which is 30,000 to 35,000 T cell genomes. Method: immunoSEQ multiplex PCR; TCRdb's copy keeps in-frame clones and lacks some. The table lists about 2.1 million clones, over 85% of them singletons. J lost 4 bases, V lost 8 bases, and 11 bases had no gene match. The CDR3 spans 16 residues. Germline values: CDR1 MDHEN, CDR2 SYDVKM. Details on this clone: Its target is unknown.

Only CD45RO-negative cells positively selected for CCR7 counted as naive CD8 cells, so terminally differentiated effector memory CD45RA+ cells were excluded. This receptor was identified in a man between 18 and 35 years old in good health. Some clones in this sample may be carry-over from other donors' samples. J is TRBJ2-2 and V is TRBV28; 9 nucleotides line up with TRBD2. Sequencing used naive CD8+ T cells from PBMCs. The CDR3 nucleotides are TGTGCCAGCTCCACTCGGAGACTAGCGGTCACCGGGGAGCTGTTTTTT. Translation: CASSTRRLAVTGELFF. Full variable domain (rest looked up from reference TRBV28 and TRBJ2-2): DVKVTQSSRYLVKRTGEKVFLECVQDMDHENMFWYRQDPGLGLRLIYFSYDVKMKEKGDIPEGYSVSREKKERFSLILESASTNQTSMYLCASSTRRLAVTGELFFGEGSRLTVL.